This T cell receptor (beta chain) was captured by sequencing in a study of T cells expressing NK-cell markers. TCRdb re-called the 5' RACE reads; every CDR3 protein appears as one record, without DNA. The specimen's table records some 450,000 distinct CDR3 sequences. There are 17 residues in the CDR3. Germline CDR1 is SGHAT and CDR2 is FQDESV (reference sequence). Sequenced input: blood T cells: a sorted CD56 or NKG2C T cell subset, CD4+ or CD8+ T cells, or bulk PBMC T cells (not recorded which). The chain carries TRBV11-1 and TRBJ2-7; the D call from TCRdb, TRBD1, cannot be confirmed without DNA. This receptor was identified in a woman between 18 and 69 years old in good health. CDR3 in amino acids: CASSTRTGWNTPYEQYF.